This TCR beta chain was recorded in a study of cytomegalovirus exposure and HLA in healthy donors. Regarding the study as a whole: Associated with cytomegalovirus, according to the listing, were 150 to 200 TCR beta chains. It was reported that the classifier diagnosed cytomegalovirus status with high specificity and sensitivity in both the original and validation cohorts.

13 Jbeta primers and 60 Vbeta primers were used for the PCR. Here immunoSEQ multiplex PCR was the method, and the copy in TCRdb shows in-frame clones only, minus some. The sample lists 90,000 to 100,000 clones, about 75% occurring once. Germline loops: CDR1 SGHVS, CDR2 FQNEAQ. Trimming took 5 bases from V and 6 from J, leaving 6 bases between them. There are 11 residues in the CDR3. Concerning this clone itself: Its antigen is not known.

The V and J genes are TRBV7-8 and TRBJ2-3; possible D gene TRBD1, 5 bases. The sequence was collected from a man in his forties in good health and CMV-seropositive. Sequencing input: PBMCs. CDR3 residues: CASSAGDTQYF. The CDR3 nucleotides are TGTGCCAGCAGCGCAGGGGATACGCAGTATTTT.